Detailed here is one TCR beta chain. Its recognized antigen is unknown. The input lacks base qualities; no much larger clone sits a single base away. The CDR3 runs 13 residues from the cysteine to the phenylalanine. Of the read, only the CDR3 DNA is kept; its 39 bases are in frame from base 1. Trimming accounts for 11 bases at V and 3 bases at J, while the number of junction bases matched to no gene is 10. The germline V gene encodes CDR1 SGHNT and CDR2 YENEEA. This sample stems from a study of OX40 agonist ivuxolimab in advanced cancers. Regarding the research as a whole: Ivuxolimab was a fully human IgG2 agonistic monoclonal antibody targeting the costimulatory receptor OX40 (CD134). Intravenous ivuxolimab was administered to patients every 2 weeks at six dose levels: 0.01, 0.1, 0.3, 1.5, 3 and 10 mg/kg. Of the approximately 50 dose-escalation patients, hepatocellular carcinoma was present in approximately 20, melanoma in roughly 15, renal cell carcinoma in 9 and head and neck cancer in 9. A male proportion of under 85% and a mean age of roughly 58 years, ranging from roughly 23 to 79, were recorded for the dose-escalation cohort. Patients were allowed to have had prior anti-PD-1, anti-PD-L1 or anti-CTLA-4 therapy, and 40% of the dose-escalation patients had previously received checkpoint inhibitors. Three dose-escalation patients achieved partial responses, one with hepatocellular carcinoma and two with cutaneous melanoma. The point of sequencing TCRbeta in the periphery was to test whether ivuxolimab changed TCR sequence diversity and drove clonal T-cell expansion. The paper describes the monotherapy dose-escalation part (N ≈ 50 patients) of the phase I trial of ivuxolimab. The paper as a whole reports these results and caveats: Antigen specificity was not determined for the clonally expanded peripheral T cells. After ivuxolimab, more expanded clones were found on average in CD8+ T cells than in CD4+ T cells. At doses of 0.1 to 3.0 mg/kg, clonal expansion of both CD4+ and CD8+ blood T cells was observed from baseline to week 6. Low levels of normalized T-cell clonal expansion were also seen in some nonresponding patients. Partial responders in the 0.1-3.0 mg/kg groups had among the lowest normalized peripheral clonal expansion, especially among CD8+ T cells.

The trial excluded patients who had a history of autoimmune disease or were on systemic immunosuppression. Peripheral blood for TCR sequencing was drawn from every dose cohort at baseline, at cycle 4 day 1 and at cycle 7 day 1. Samples came from an open-label, multicenter, first-in-human phase I dose-escalation trial of ivuxolimab. The trial enrolled adults with locally advanced or metastatic head and neck squamous cell, hepatocellular, melanoma or renal cell carcinoma. CD4+ and CD8+ T cells were sorted separately from peripheral blood before TCR sequencing. Genomic DNA was extracted from sorted cells for sequencing of the TCRbeta CDR3 region. The immunoSEQ Assay was used for sequencing of TCRbeta CDR3 regions. TCRdb obtained this table from immuneACCESS and retained in-frame rearrangements with V and J assigned. These tables miss some clones; where compared with another copy, unresolved V genes account for less than half of the shortfall, and the remainder is unexplained. In all, the sample holds approximately 45,000 clones, and 80% to 90% of those were seen once. 40% to 65% of the sample belongs to the ten largest clones.

The rearranged segments are TRBV11-3 and TRBJ2-7; TRBD2 agrees with 7 junctional bases. This receptor was identified in an adult with an advanced solid tumor such as melanoma, head and neck, liver or kidney cancer. Material: CD4+ or CD8+ T cells sorted from blood, obtained in a trial of the OX40 agonist ivuxolimab. In nucleotides, the sequence is TGTGCCGCTTGCTTAGGCGGGGGCTACGAGCAGTACTTC. Translated, this is CAACLGGGYEQYF.